Following are 20 T cell receptor beta chains from one sample sequenced in a study of Graves' ophthalmopathy and Graves' hyperthyroidism. Amplification targeted the TCR beta CDR3 regions, with RNA transcripts as the source material. HTBI primers were employed in first-round RT-PCR, then a second-round multiplex PCR followed. MiXCR, applied by TCRdb to the multiplex PCR reads, yields one record per CDR3 protein. This table holds about 700,000 distinct CDR3 sequences, around 40% found once. Sequencing was carried out using peripheral blood. These receptor sequences come from an adult man with Graves' ophthalmopathy.

This clonotype was counted many times. The rearrangement links TRBV10-3 to TRBJ1-2; TRBD1 agrees at 10 bases. With V trimmed by 6 bases and J by 3 bases, 4 bases remained unmatched. There are 14 residues in the CDR3. The germline gives CDR1 ENHRY, CDR2 SYGVKD. The CDR3 coding sequence is TGTGCCATCAGGGGACAGGGGAGCGACTATGGCTACACCTTC. Translating gives CAIRGQGSDYGYTF.

The chain has TRBV11-2 and TRBJ1-2; possibly TRBD1 for D (5 bases). This CDR3 is built from 17 residues. V gave up 5 bases and J gave up 0 bases, with 19 bases separating them. Germline-derived CDR1 and CDR2 are SGHAT and FQNNGV. The DNA for the CDR3 is TGTGCCAGCAGCCCATATAGAATCGGGGGAGCTAACTATGGCTACACCTTC. The encoded protein is CASSPYRIGGANYGYTF.

The rearrangement links TRBV12-3 or TRBV12-4 to TRBJ2-7, with D uncertain. V was trimmed by 3 bases and J by 7 bases, leaving 13 bases between them. The CDR3 runs to 13 residues. Here the CDR3 reads CASSLPGSREQYF. CDR3 DNA sequence: TGTGCCAGCAGTTTGCCAGGCTCTAGGGAGCAGTACTTC.

This clonotype was observed a few times. The chain joins TRBV24-1 to TRBJ2-1, with D perhaps TRBD2 (5 bases). The V gene lost 0 bases and the J gene lost 8 bases, with 13 bases spanning the gap. This CDR3 region has 15 residues. Germline V gene lookup returns CDR1 KGHDR and CDR2 SFDVKD. CDR3 amino acids: CATSDLRRAGDEQFF. The CDR3 DNA is TGTGCCACCAGTGATTTGCGAAGGGCCGGGGATGAGCAGTTCTTC.

Worth noting for this clonotype: This may stem from a read error, because a much larger clone lies one nucleotide away. The rearrangement joins TRBV20-1 to TRBJ1-6; the D gene is possibly TRBD1 (5 bases). CDR1 and CDR2 (germline): DFQATT, SNEGSKA (reference sequence). There are 14 residues in the CDR3. For the CDR3, the DNA is TGCAGTGCTAGCGCCGGGACGGTCAATTCACACCTCCACTTT. Its translation: CSASAGTVNSHLHF.

The gene calls are TRBV2 and TRBJ1-2, with 8 bases identical to TRBD1. The germline V gene has CDR1 SNHLY and CDR2 FYNNEI. There are 13 residues in the CDR3. After removal of 1 base from V and 8 bases from J, the junction contained 3 bases not matched to a gene. The CDR3 region is CASSEVHRGGYTF. CDR3 bases: TGTGCCAGCAGTGAAGTACACAGGGGGGGCTACACCTTC.

The CDR3: CASSSETGLDWYEQYF. CDR3 nucleotide sequence: TGTGCCAGCAGCAGCGAGACAGGGCTTGACTGGTACGAGCAGTACTTC. The V and J genes are TRBV7-9 and TRBJ2-7, with 7 bases identical to TRBD1. From germline, CDR1 is SEHNR and CDR2 FQNEAQ (reference sequence). The CDR3 contains 16 residues. J gave up 4 bases and V 5 bases, and 14 bases lay outside the gene matches.

Many counts were recorded for this clonotype. The rearrangement links TRBV7-2 to TRBJ1-2, with unresolved D. V lost 1 base and J lost 4, with 10 bases in between. Germline V gene lookup returns CDR1 SGHTA and CDR2 FQGNSA. The CDR3 has 14 amino acids. The CDR3 loop reads CASSLDNEFYGYTF. CDR3 bases: TGTGCCAGCAGCTTAGACAACGAATTCTATGGCTACACCTTC.

This sequence joins TRBV19 and TRBJ2-5; maybe TRBD2 (5 bases). This CDR3 has 14 amino acids. The germline V and J ends were trimmed by 5 bases and 5 bases, with 15 bases remaining between them. Germline V gives CDR1 LNHDA, CDR2 SQIVND (reference sequence). The CDR3 DNA reads as TGTGCCAGTAGTTTCGGAGGAGGAGATGAGACCCAGTACTTC. Its translation is CASSFGGGDETQYF.

This chain links TRBV5-3 with TRBJ1-4; no firm D call. TRBV5-3 is an open reading frame, and its role is uncertain. Trimming took 7 bases from V and 5 from J, leaving 3 bases between them. The CDR3 extends over 10 amino acids. The CDR3 reads CARENEKLFF. In nucleotides, the CDR3 is TGTGCCAGAGAGAATGAAAAACTGTTTTTT.

This clonotype was seen only a few times. V is TRBV29-1 and J is TRBJ1-2; the match to TRBD1 covers 8 bases. Germline V gene sequence: CDR1 SQVTM, CDR2 ANQGSEA. This CDR3 has 12 amino acids. V lost 4 bases, J lost 10 bases, and 8 bases stayed unmatched. CDR3 residues: CSVGGQGGDYTF. Written as DNA, the CDR3 is TGCAGCGTTGGCGGACAGGGCGGAGACTACACCTTC.

This clonotype was recorded many times. The rearrangement uses TRBV7-2 and TRBJ2-5, with 7 bases matching TRBD1. CDR1 and CDR2 (germline): SGHTA, FQGNSA. This CDR3 is built from 13 residues. Trimming removed 7 bases from V and 3 bases from J; junction bases left unmatched: 5. CDR3 DNA: TGTGCCAGCACCCCGGGACAGAAAGAGACCCAGTACTTC. Translated: CASTPGQKETQYF.

At least ten counts were recorded for this clonotype. CDR3 DNA sequence: TGTGCCAGCAGCGTAGTCTGGAACACTGAAGCTTTCTTT. It yields the protein CASSVVWNTEAFF. The chain links TRBV9 to TRBJ1-1, with no clear D. The germline V and J ends were trimmed by 0 bases and 1 base, with 4 bases remaining between them. The CDR3 spans 13 residues. Per germline, CDR1 SGDLS and CDR2 YYNGEE.

This clonotype was detected ten times or more. V and J are TRBV7-9 and TRBJ2-7; 8 bases fit TRBD2. Germline CDR1 reads SEHNR; CDR2 reads FQNEAQ (reference sequence). Trimming at V came to 5 bases and at J to 8 bases, leaving 11 bases not matched to a gene. The CDR3 sequence is 14 residues long. In nucleotides, the CDR3 is TGTGCCAGCAGCCAAGAGCGGGAGATGTCCAAGCAGTACTTC. Translation gives CASSQEREMSKQYF.

V gene TRBV7-9 combines with J gene TRBJ2-5; D possibly corresponds to TRBD2 (6 bases). The CDR3 totals 16 residues. Trimming removed 2 bases from V and 6 bases from J, with 19 bases in between. The V gene's germline CDR1 is SEHNR and CDR2 FQNEAQ (reference sequence). The CDR3 nucleotides read TGTGCCAGCAGCTTAATAGCCGGGGGAGGATTGAAGACCCAGTACTTC. This sequence encodes CASSLIAGGGLKTQYF.

The table lists this clonotype with many counts. This sequence joins TRBV7-2 and TRBJ2-2; 7 positions match TRBD1. The CDR3 loop spans 15 amino acids. Losses at the gene ends were 5 bases for V and 5 bases for J; bases not matched to a gene: 8. Germline CDR1 and CDR2: SGHTA and FQGNSA. CDR3 DNA sequence: TGTGCCAGCAGCCGCAAGGGGGCAGGGACCGGGGAGCTGTTTTTT. Translation: CASSRKGAGTGELFF. Full variable domain (rest looked up from reference TRBV7-2 and TRBJ2-2): GAGVSQSPSNKVTEKGKDVELRCDPISGHTALYWYRQSLGQGLEFLIYFQGNSAPDKSGLPSDRFSAERTGGSVSTLTIQRTQQEDSAVYLCASSRKGAGTGELFFGEGSRLTVL.

Turning to this clonotype: A read error may explain this, as a much larger clone is one base away. V gene TRBV7-9 combines with J gene TRBJ2-7, with D possibly TRBD1 on 5 matching bases. Germline V lookup: CDR1 SEHNR, CDR2 FQNEAQ (reference sequence). CDR3 length equals 13 residues. The chain's CDR3 is CASSLGGIYGQYF. CDR3 nucleotides: TGTGCCAGCAGCTTAGGGGGCATCTACGGGCAGTACTTC.

This chain links TRBV7-9 with TRBJ2-7; possible D gene TRBD1, 6 bases. There are 16 residues in the CDR3. The V end lost 5 bases, the J end lost 3 bases, and 20 bases lay between the germline ends. Germline V gives CDR1 SEHNR, CDR2 FQNEAQ (reference sequence). The CDR3 region has the DNA TGTGCCAGCAGCCGCAACAGGGTAGGGACCAACTACGAGCAGTACTTC. Encoded protein: CASSRNRVGTNYEQYF.

A note on this clonotype: This may be a read error, as it is one base from a much larger clone. The V and J genes are TRBV7-9 and TRBJ1-4; the D gene is possibly TRBD1 (5 bases). The CDR3 has 12 amino acids. CDR1 and CDR2 (germline): SEHNR, FQNEAQ (reference sequence). Written as DNA, the CDR3 is TGTTCCAGCAGCATCGACAGCGAAAAACTGTTTTTT. Translating gives CSSSIDSEKLFF.

Comments on this clonotype: The junction and the germline gene differ at one end; a read error may be behind it. This chain uses TRBV5-6 with TRBJ2-7, with TRBD1 matching 10 bases. CDR1 and CDR2 from the germline V gene are SGHDT and YYEEEE. The CDR3 is 14 amino acids. The CDR3 nucleotides read TGTGCCAGCGGCTTCGGACAGGGGGACTACGAGCAGTACTTC. Amino acid sequence: CASGFGQGDYEQYF. The full variable domain, its missing parts supplied by reference TRBV5-6 and TRBJ2-7, is DAGVTQSPTHLIKTRGQQVTLRCSPKSGHDTVSWYQQALGQGPQFIFQYYEEEERQRGNFPDRFSGHQFPNYSSELNVNALLLGDSALYLCASGFGQGDYEQYFGPGTRLTVT.